The next 21 T cell receptor beta chains were all read from a single sample in a study of human T cells and chemical hapten exposure. Time point meaning: patch test 2, 6 weeks after DPC sensitization. The treatment denotes: therapeutic diphenylcyclopropenone sensitization with weekly scalp DPC. MiXCR was run by TCRdb on the RACE reads, yielding one entry per CDR3 protein. The sample lists tens of thousands of distinct CDR3 sequences; around 10% were seen once. Sequenced here: whole blood, sampled in connection with sensitization to the hapten diphenylcyclopropenone (DPC). These receptors were taken from a woman between 45 and 65 years old with alopecia areata. Some clones in this sample may be carry-over from other donors' samples.

V is TRBV29-1 and J is TRBJ2-3; D unresolved. Looked up from germline, CDR1 is SQVTM and CDR2 is ANQGSEA. This CDR3 comprises 11 residues. V lost 4 bases and J 5 bases, leaving 7 bases between the germline ends. The DNA for the CDR3 is TGCAGCGTTGGTAGGGAAGATACGCAGTATTTT. Residues: CSVGREDTQYF.

The V call is TRBV7-9, the J call TRBJ2-1; TRBD2 is a possible D gene (6 bases). The germline V gene encodes CDR1 SEHNR and CDR2 FQNEAQ (reference sequence). CDR3 size: 15 residues. The V gene lost 0 bases and the J gene lost 3 bases, with 9 bases spanning the gap. CDR3 bases: TGTGCCAGCAGCTTAGCGACTAGGATCTACAATGAGCAGTTCTTC. Its protein product is CASSLATRIYNEQFF.

There are many counts of this clonotype. The J gene is TRBJ2-3, the V gene TRBV29-1, with D perhaps matching TRBD1 (5 bases). With 8 bases removed from V and 2 bases from J, the gap between germline ends came to 14 bases. The length of the CDR3 is 13 residues. In germline, CDR1 is SQVTM, CDR2 ANQGSEA. The CDR3 sequence: CSSKLGPTDTQYF. Here the CDR3 DNA reads TGCAGCTCGAAGCTGGGGCCCACAGATACGCAGTATTTT.

The rearrangement links TRBV28 to TRBJ2-7; no clear D gene. Deletions cut 4 bases from V and 7 bases from J, with 20 bases between. There are 15 residues in the CDR3. Germline V lookup: CDR1 MDHEN, CDR2 SYDVKM. CDR3 protein: CASSSIRSTTDEQYF. The CDR3, as DNA: TGTGCCAGCAGTTCCATCCGAAGTACCACCGATGAGCAGTACTTC.

This clonotype was recorded at least ten times. The genes are TRBV18 and TRBJ1-1; D is unclear. Germline CDR1 KGHSH, CDR2 LQKENI. The CDR3 loop spans 14 amino acids. V was shortened by 8 bases and J by 3 bases, with 16 bases between the two germline ends. As DNA, the CDR3 is TGTGCCAGCCTGACCCCTATCGCGGACACTGAAGCTTTCTTT. This translates into CASLTPIADTEAFF.

This clonotype was picked up a small number of times. This rearrangement joins TRBV7-9 to TRBJ2-1; a possible D gene is TRBD1 (6 bases). Germline CDR1 and CDR2: SEHNR and FQNEAQ (reference sequence). V lost 3 bases and J 12 bases, leaving 21 bases between the germline ends. This CDR3 region has 15 residues. CDR3 DNA sequence: TGTGCCAGCAGCTTGTCCAAACAGGGTCCCGAGGGGCAGTTCTTC. Translating it yields CASSLSKQGPEGQFF.

This clonotype was counted between two and nine times. J is TRBJ1-6 and V is TRBV7-2; D unresolved. This CDR3 region has 14 residues. V dropped 7 bases and J dropped 7 bases, with 14 bases sitting between them. Germline V CDR1 and CDR2: SGHTA, FQGNSA. DNA for the CDR3: TGTGCCAGCACCCCAGCACGACGAAATTCACCCCTCCACTTT. Amino acids: CASTPARRNSPLHF. Using reference TRBV7-2 and TRBJ1-6 for the parts outside the CDR3, the full variable domain is GAGVSQSPSNKVTEKGKDVELRCDPISGHTALYWYRQSLGQGLEFLIYFQGNSAPDKSGLPSDRFSAERTGGSVSTLTIQRTQQEDSAVYLCASTPARRNSPLHFGNGTRLTVT.

This clonotype was detected many times. This chain joins TRBV27 and TRBJ1-4; D unresolved. Deletions cut 0 bases from V and 8 bases from J, with 7 bases between. Germline V gives CDR1 MNHEY, CDR2 SMNVEV (reference sequence). The CDR3 totals 13 residues. The CDR3 DNA follows: TGTGCCAGCAGTTTATCAGTGGGGGAAAAACTGTTTTTT. This gives the protein CASSLSVGEKLFF.

This clonotype was seen many times. V is TRBV12-3 or TRBV12-4 and J is TRBJ1-2; 7 bases are shared with TRBD1. The length of the CDR3 is 15 residues. J lost 3 bases, V lost 7 bases, and 11 bases had no gene match. CDR3 residues: CASTPRQGSDYGYTF. CDR3 bases: TGTGCCAGCACCCCGAGACAGGGTTCGGACTATGGCTACACCTTC.

This clonotype was observed at least ten times. The chain joins TRBV29-1 to TRBJ2-5, with 7 bases aligning to TRBD1. CDR1 and CDR2 (germline): SQVTM, ANQGSEA. There are 11 residues in the CDR3. The trim removed 6 bases at V and 4 bases at J, leaving 2 bases unmatched. This CDR3 is CSVTGSETQYF. DNA for the CDR3: TGCAGCGTGACAGGGTCAGAGACCCAGTACTTC.

At least ten counts were recorded for this clonotype. The V gene is TRBV28, the J gene TRBJ2-3, with D uncertain. This CDR3 has 15 amino acids. From germline, CDR1 is MDHEN and CDR2 SYDVKM. Trimming removed 1 base at V and 2 bases at J, with 10 bases between. The CDR3 region is CASSLLGPTTDTQYF. In nucleotides, the CDR3 is TGTGCCAGCAGTTTATTGGGTCCCACCACAGATACGCAGTATTTT.

In its sample, this clonotype was seen a few times. This chain links TRBV28 with TRBJ1-6; D might be TRBD1 (5 bases). The ends were cut back, 4 bases at V and 10 bases at J, with 20 bases in the middle. The CDR3 spans 16 residues. CDR1 is MDHEN, CDR2 SYDVKM, per germline. DNA for the CDR3: TGTGCCAGCAGTTCCGAATCGGGGTGGGACCGCTCACCCCTCCACTTT. The encoded protein is CASSSESGWDRSPLHF.

This clonotype showed up many times. V is TRBV7-9 and J is TRBJ1-1; D might be TRBD1 (5 bases). The length of the CDR3 is 13 residues. V gave up 2 bases and J gave up 2 bases, with 6 bases separating them. Germline V lookup: CDR1 SEHNR, CDR2 FQNEAQ (reference sequence). In nucleotides, the CDR3 is TGTGCCAGCAGCTTATGGGGCAACACTGAAGCTTTCTTT. It codes for CASSLWGNTEAFF.

In its sample, this clonotype was seen many times. The chain recombines TRBV29-1 with TRBJ1-5, with no clear D. The germline CDR1 and CDR2 sequences are SQVTM and ANQGSEA. This CDR3 spans 14 amino acids. Deletions cut 4 bases from V and 0 bases from J, with 10 bases between. CDR3 protein: CSVVCEISNQPQHF. Here the CDR3 DNA reads TGCAGCGTTGTATGTGAGATTAGCAATCAGCCCCAGCATTTT.

This clonotype was counted a few times. For the CDR3, the DNA is TGCGCCAGCAGCACCAGGACAGCGAACACTGAAGCTTTCTTT. This gives the protein CASSTRTANTEAFF. The rearrangement links TRBV5-1 to TRBJ1-1; tentative D call: TRBD1 (6 bases). Looked up from germline, CDR1 is SGHRS and CDR2 is YFSETQ. The CDR3 is 14 residues long. V was pared by 4 bases and J by 1 base, with 11 bases between. Looking up the rest from reference TRBV5-1 and TRBJ1-1 gives the full variable domain: KAGVTQTPRYLIKTRGQQVTLSCSPISGHRSVSWYQQTPGQGLQFLFEYFSETQRNKGNFPGRFSGRQFSNSRSEMNVSTLELGDSALYLCASSTRTANTEAFFGQGTRLTVV.

The chain uses TRBV6-1 and TRBJ1-2; no firm D call. V shed 8 bases and J shed 5 bases, with 12 bases lying between them. The CDR3 has 12 residues. Germline values: CDR1 MNHNS, CDR2 SASEGT. DNA of the CDR3: TGTGCCAGCCAGCTCGGGTCTTATGGCTACACCTTC. This gives the protein CASQLGSYGYTF.

The V call is TRBV6-6, the J call TRBJ2-7; no firm D call. This CDR3 has 14 residues. CDR1 is MNHNY and CDR2 is SVGAGI in the germline V gene (reference sequence). Trimming shortened V by 5 bases and J by 4 bases, and 15 bases separated the two germline ends. The CDR3 region has the DNA TGTGCCAGCAGTGATACCGGGTCCCCTTACGAGCAGTACTTC. Translating it yields CASSDTGSPYEQYF.

The chain combines TRBV4-1 with TRBJ2-7; 8 bases are shared with TRBD1. Per germline, CDR1 MGHRA and CDR2 YSYEKL. The CDR3 covers 12 residues. Unmatched junction bases numbered 2, after V lost 4 bases and J lost 6 bases. CDR3 sequence (DNA): TGCGCCAGCAGCCGACAGGGGCGCGAGCAGTACTTC. Translating gives CASSRQGREQYF.

This clonotype was detected only once. This chain joins TRBV18 and TRBJ1-5; 8 bases align to TRBD1. V shed 3 bases, J shed 8 bases, and the junction held 6 bases outside the gene matches. The CDR3 covers 14 residues. Looked up from germline, CDR1 is KGHSH and CDR2 is LQKENI. CDR3 sequence reads: CASSPDRGHEPQHF. In nucleotides, the CDR3 is TGTGCCAGCTCACCCGACAGGGGACATGAGCCCCAGCATTTT.

This clonotype has more than one count but fewer than ten. The chain links TRBV18 to TRBJ2-1; no reliable D call. The V end was cut by 2 bases, the J end by 7 bases, with 9 bases between. The CDR3 is made up of 13 amino acids. Germline V CDR1 and CDR2: KGHSH, LQKENI. The CDR3 reads CASSPYGVNEQFF. CDR3 nucleotide sequence: TGTGCCAGCTCACCATATGGCGTTAATGAGCAGTTCTTC.

This clonotype was seen more than once but under ten times. V usage is TRBV27 and J usage is TRBJ2-1; TRBD1 or TRBD2 may be the D gene (5 bases each). The CDR3 totals 12 residues. Trimming shortened V by 9 bases and J by 5 bases, and 11 bases separated the two germline ends. Germline CDR1 and CDR2: MNHEY and SMNVEV (reference sequence). The CDR3 loop is CASGTGNNEQFF. The CDR3 DNA reads as TGTGCCAGTGGGACCGGGAACAATGAGCAGTTCTTC.